This TCR beta chain stems from a study of T cell clonality in common variable immunodeficiency. Study conclusions and caveats: In common variable immunodeficiency, TCR beta chains reportedly carried fewer deletions and N-nucleotide insertions. CVID subjects had higher TCRbeta clonality than healthy controls, most marked in about a third. Compared with controls, CVID subjects had fewer shared TCRbeta clones.

The sample holds a few counts of this clone. Its matching antigen is unknown. With the read ending 3 residues before the CDR3 end, the germline J gene is used to fill in that end. The V end was cut by 5 bases, the J end by 5 bases, with 11 bases between. The CDR3 length is 13 residues. Germline V lookup: CDR1 KGHSH, CDR2 LQKENI. Equal genomic DNA amounts from CVID and control samples were sequenced. Assay: immunoSEQ multiplex PCR; the TCRdb copy retains only in-frame clones and omits some. This sample comprises 15,000 to 25,000 clones, none seen once only. Specimen: peripheral blood mononuclear cells. This TCR was recovered from a human donor with common variable immunodeficiency. The rearrangement uses TRBV18 and TRBJ2-3, with no clear D. CDR3 DNA (partial): TGTGCCAGCTCAGACGGGTCTGGAGATACG. It encodes CASSDGSGDT. The whole CDR3 protein is CASSDGSGDTQYF.